This passage covers 21 T cell receptor beta chains from one sample sequenced in a study of shared clonotypes between healthy human individuals (dated by TCRdb to the early 2020s). Receptors were amplified or captured by the immunoSEQ multiplex PCR assay. TCRdb limited this immuneACCESS table to in-frame rearrangements with V and J called. A share of clones is missing; checked studies link under half to unresolved V genes, and the rest is unexplained. The sample contains about 2 million clones, 90% to 95% of them found a single time. The ten largest account for 0.13% of the sample. The sample was naive CD4+ T cells sorted from blood. The cell subset or site label of this sample denotes: CD45RA+ positively selected. The receptor source for this set is a man younger than 35 in good health.

The chain joins TRBV10-3 to TRBJ2-1; 8 nucleotides match TRBD2. The CDR3 consists of 14 residues. Losses at the gene ends were 8 bases for V and 8 bases for J; bases not matched to a gene: 11. CDR1 and CDR2 from the germline V gene are ENHRY and SYGVKD. The CDR3 is CAIRPREGLYEQFF. CDR3 bases: TGTGCCATCCGGCCCCGGGAGGGCCTCTATGAGCAGTTCTTC.

The sample holds a few counts of this clone. DNA of the CDR3: TGTGCCAGCAGCTCCCCGAGACACTCCTACGAGCAGTACTTC. Protein product: CASSSPRHSYEQYF. This chain connects TRBV7-9 to TRBJ2-7; D gene ambiguous. Trimming pared 4 bases from V and 0 bases from J, leaving 10 bases between. This CDR3 is 14 amino acids long. Germline CDR1 is SEHNR and CDR2 is FQNEAQ (reference sequence).

Written as DNA, the CDR3 is TGTGCCAGCTCACCGGCACAGGACAATCAGCCCCAGCATTTT. It codes for CASSPAQDNQPQHF. V is TRBV18 and J is TRBJ1-5; D may be TRBD1 (5 bases). From germline, CDR1 is KGHSH and CDR2 LQKENI. The germline V and J ends were trimmed by 3 bases and 3 bases, with 9 bases remaining between them. The CDR3 loop spans 14 amino acids.

The chain joins TRBV6-6 to TRBJ1-5; D remains ambiguous. V lost 5 bases to trimming and J lost 8 bases, with 13 bases between them. The CDR3 runs 13 residues. Germline CDR1 MNHNY, CDR2 SVGAGI (reference sequence). CDR3 nucleotide sequence: TGTGCCAGCAGTAAACAGTCCTCAGAGCCCCAGCATTTT. Translated, it gives CASSKQSSEPQHF.

The chain is built from TRBV6-4 and TRBJ1-4; the D is unclear. The CDR3 runs to 14 residues. The V gene's germline CDR1 is MRHNA and CDR2 SNTAGT. V was trimmed by 3 bases and J by 8 bases, leaving 13 bases between them. The CDR3 DNA reads as TGTGCCAGCAGTGAGTCTGGGAACAAGGAAAAACTGTTTTTT. The encoded protein is CASSESGNKEKLFF.

The chain couples TRBV11-2 to TRBJ2-3; the match to TRBD2 covers 10 bases. CDR1 is SGHAT and CDR2 is FQNNGV in the germline V gene. With 3 bases clipped from V and 2 bases from J, the junction kept 2 bases outside the gene matches. The CDR3 has 15 residues. The CDR3 bases are TGTGCCAGCAGCTTTACTAGCGGGGACACAGATACGCAGTATTTT. Protein sequence: CASSFTSGDTDTQYF.

This sequence joins TRBV7-2 and TRBJ2-2, with D uncertain. Germline loops: CDR1 SGHTA, CDR2 FQGNSA. Trimming pared 2 bases from V and 0 bases from J, leaving 7 bases between. This CDR3 is built from 15 residues. CDR3 amino acids: CASSLRRSNTGELFF. CDR3 nucleotides: TGTGCCAGCAGCTTACGGCGGTCGAACACCGGGGAGCTGTTTTTT.

This chain links TRBV10-3 with TRBJ2-7, with 8 nucleotides matching TRBD1. Germline loops: CDR1 ENHRY, CDR2 SYGVKD. J lost 6 bases, V lost 3 bases, and 13 bases had no gene match. CDR3 length: 16 amino acids. This CDR3 reads CAISEPRWGDRFEQYF. Written as DNA, the CDR3 is TGTGCCATCAGTGAACCGCGGTGGGGGGACAGGTTCGAGCAGTACTTC.

The chain employs TRBV6-1 and TRBJ2-3, with 8 bases matching TRBD2. V lost 2 bases and J lost 5; bases outside the gene matches: 9. The CDR3 covers 16 residues. Germline V gene lookup returns CDR1 MNHNS and CDR2 SASEGT. The CDR3 loop reads CASSEFSGLVGDTQYF. The DNA of the CDR3 is TGTGCCAGCAGTGAATTTTCGGGACTAGTTGGAGATACGCAGTATTTT.

The chain links TRBV28 to TRBJ2-1, with D possibly TRBD1 on 6 matching bases. This CDR3 contains 13 residues. Germline-derived CDR1 and CDR2 are MDHEN and SYDVKM. V dropped 6 bases and J dropped 6 bases, with 12 bases sitting between them. The CDR3 coding sequence is TGTGCCAGCAGCCGAACAGGGTCCAATGAGCAGTTCTTC. Translation gives CASSRTGSNEQFF.

This rearrangement joins TRBV19 to TRBJ2-3, with no clear D. V dropped 3 bases and J dropped 8 bases, with 9 bases sitting between them. There are 12 residues in the CDR3. The germline V gene encodes CDR1 LNHDA and CDR2 SQIVND (reference sequence). CDR3 bases: TGTGCCAGTAGTATCTTTTCGGGTACGCAGTATTTT. This codes for CASSIFSGTQYF.

For this clone: This sample includes further DNA sequences coding for the same CDR3. The CDR3 is CAWRGGGPYEQYF. The CDR3 DNA reads TGTGCCTGGAGGGGAGGGGGTCCCTACGAGCAGTACTTC. The chain recombines TRBV30 with TRBJ2-7; possible D gene TRBD2, 7 bases. Trimming pared 3 bases from V and 2 bases from J, leaving 11 bases between. The germline V gene encodes CDR1 GTSNPN and CDR2 SVGIG (reference sequence). The CDR3 has 13 residues. The full variable domain, its missing parts supplied by reference TRBV30 and TRBJ2-7, is SQTIHQWPATLVQPVGSPLSLECTVEGTSNPNLYWYRQAAGRGLQLLFYSVGIGQISSEVPQNLSASRPQDRQFILSSKKLLLSDSGFYLCAWRGGGPYEQYFGPGTRLTVT.

In its sample, this clone was seen once. The chain uses TRBV4-3 and TRBJ2-1; D is ambiguous. CDR3 length: 13 amino acids. The V gene's germline CDR1 is LGHNA and CDR2 YSLEER. V shed 0 bases and J shed 7 bases, with 7 bases lying between them. The CDR3 DNA sequence: TGCGCCAGCAGCCAAGATTTGGGGAATGAGCAGTTCTTC. Residues: CASSQDLGNEQFF.

This clone appeared a single time. This may arise from a read error, as a much more abundant clone is one base away. Other DNA sequences within the sample encode an identical CDR3. The V gene is TRBV30, the J gene TRBJ2-3; D unclear. This CDR3 region has 12 residues. V lost 4 bases and J 1 base, leaving 6 bases between the germline ends. Germline V gene data show CDR1 as GTSNPN and CDR2 as SVGIG (reference sequence). The chain's CDR3 is CAWISRTDTQYF. In DNA form, the CDR3 reads TGTGCCTGGATTTCCCGCACAGATACGCAGTATTTT.

J is TRBJ2-7 and V is TRBV2; D might be TRBD1 (6 bases). The germline CDR1 and CDR2 sequences are SNHLY and FYNNEI. Deletions cut 7 bases from V and 1 base from J, with 14 bases between. The CDR3 is 14 residues long. The CDR3 DNA is TGTGCCAGCACCGGGGAGCAGGGGTCCTACGAGCAGTACTTC. This sequence encodes CASTGEQGSYEQYF.

The chain employs TRBV6-1 and TRBJ2-7, with 7 bases identical to TRBD1. The ends lost 5 bases at V and 0 bases at J; junction bases unmatched: 7. The CDR3 covers 15 residues. Germline V gives CDR1 MNHNS, CDR2 SASEGT. CDR3 in DNA: TGTGCCAGCAGTACCGGGACAGCTAACTCCTACGAGCAGTACTTC. It translates to CASSTGTANSYEQYF.

The V call is TRBV5-1, the J call TRBJ1-2; TRBD1 is a possible D gene (6 bases). Trimming cost V 4 bases and J 5 bases, with 18 bases left between them. The CDR3 covers 15 residues. Per germline, CDR1 SGHRS and CDR2 YFSETQ. The CDR3 is CASSGFGGQPYGYTF. For the CDR3, the DNA is TGCGCCAGCAGCGGATTTGGAGGACAGCCTTATGGCTACACCTTC.

The J gene is TRBJ1-2, the V gene TRBV10-3; 7 bases line up with TRBD1. V trimming: 2 bases; J trimming: 4 bases; junction bases outside the gene matches: 7. Germline-derived CDR1 and CDR2 are ENHRY and SYGVKD. The CDR3 totals 15 residues. The CDR3 spells CAISETPTGPYGYTF. CDR3 nucleotide sequence: TGTGCCATCAGTGAGACCCCGACAGGGCCCTATGGCTACACCTTC.

The chain uses TRBV11-2 and TRBJ2-7; the match to TRBD2 covers 8 bases. Germline values: CDR1 SGHAT, CDR2 FQNNGV. Unmatched junction bases numbered 8, after V lost 0 bases and J lost 7 bases. The CDR3 spans 15 residues. DNA of the CDR3: TGTGCCAGCAGCTTAGAGGGTAGCGGGGATTCTGAGCAGTACTTC. This translates into CASSLEGSGDSEQYF. Looking up the rest from reference TRBV11-2 and TRBJ2-7 gives the full variable domain: EAGVAQSPRYKIIEKRQSVAFWCNPISGHATLYWYQQILGQGPKLLIQFQNNGVVDDSQLPKDRFSAERLKGVDSTLKIQPAKLEDSAVYLCASSLEGSGDSEQYFGPGTRLTVT.

This chain connects TRBV7-9 to TRBJ2-5; D uncertain. Trimming took off 5 bases at V and 6 bases at J, with 16 bases between the two ends. CDR3 length: 14 amino acids. Germline CDR1 reads SEHNR; CDR2 reads FQNEAQ (reference sequence). The CDR3 nucleotides read TGTGCCAGCAGCACAGCCCTCGCGGAGAAGACCCAGTACTTC. Its translation: CASSTALAEKTQYF.

The chain has TRBV10-3 and TRBJ2-7, with 9 bases identical to TRBD2. J was trimmed by 0 bases and V by 2 bases; bases with no gene match: 5. Germline V gives CDR1 ENHRY, CDR2 SYGVKD. The CDR3 is 16 amino acids. Here the CDR3 reads CAISEGTSLSSYEQYF. The CDR3 coding sequence is TGTGCCATCAGTGAGGGGACTAGCTTGAGCTCCTACGAGCAGTACTTC.